The 32 T cell receptor beta chains below were found in one sample sequenced in a study of T cell repertoires in cytomegalovirus infection. No antigens are known for them. MiXCR, run by TCRdb on the reads, gives a single entry per CDR3 protein. The sample includes some 700,000 distinct CDR3 sequences, approximately 33% of them seen just once. Sequenced material: cultured PBMCs, taken from culture after CMV antigen stimulation. The receptors come from a human donor in good health (CMV status not recorded). Some clones in this sample may be carry-over from other donors' samples.

This clonotype showed up many times. The rearrangement uses TRBV7-2 and TRBJ1-4; TRBD1 aligns across 10 bases. The CDR3 length is 15 residues. V was clipped by 5 bases and J by 6 bases; unmatched bases: 6. The V gene's germline CDR1 is SGHTA and CDR2 FQGNSA. The CDR3 coding sequence is TGTGCCAGCAGCCCTTCCGGGACAGGGGATGAAAAACTGTTTTTT. Its translation: CASSPSGTGDEKLFF.

This rearrangement joins TRBV5-3 to TRBJ1-1; 9 bases agree with TRBD1. TRBV5-3 is an ORF, with its function uncertain. The CDR3 runs 15 residues. V lost 8 bases, J lost 8 bases, and 16 bases stayed unmatched. Here the CDR3 reads CASSLKQQGASEAFF. The CDR3 DNA reads as TGTGCCAGCAGCCTAAAACAACAGGGGGCGTCGGAAGCTTTCTTT.

This clonotype was picked up a small number of times. The genes are TRBV28 and TRBJ2-6; possible D gene TRBD1, 5 bases. The length of the CDR3 is 15 residues. V was shortened by 2 bases and J by 2 bases, with 7 bases between the two germline ends. Germline CDR1 MDHEN, CDR2 SYDVKM. DNA of the CDR3: TGTGCCAGCAGTTTAGTAGGGGCTGGGGCCAACGTCCTGACTTTC. This gives the protein CASSLVGAGANVLTF. Full variable domain (outside the CDR3, taken from reference TRBV28 and TRBJ2-6): DVKVTQSSRYLVKRTGEKVFLECVQDMDHENMFWYRQDPGLGLRLIYFSYDVKMKEKGDIPEGYSVSREKKERFSLILESASTNQTSMYLCASSLVGAGANVLTFGAGSRLTVL.

The chain combines TRBV19 with TRBJ2-4, with 7 bases fitting TRBD1. CDR1 is LNHDA, CDR2 SQIVND, per germline (reference sequence). V dropped 3 bases and J dropped 1; count of bases not matched to a gene: 6. The CDR3 is 16 residues long. As DNA, the CDR3 is TGTGCCAGTAGTATCCACAGGGGCGAGGCCAAAAACATTCAGTACTTC. This codes for CASSIHRGEAKNIQYF.

This clonotype was recorded a few times. The V gene is TRBV11-2, the J gene TRBJ1-6; the match to TRBD1 covers 9 bases. Germline V lookup: CDR1 SGHAT, CDR2 FQNNGV. The CDR3 contains 16 residues. The V segment lost 1 base and the J segment 10 bases; nucleotides outside the gene matches: 8. CDR3 DNA sequence: TGTGCCAGCAGCTTAGGAACGTGGACAGGGGACTCACCCCTCCACTTT. It specifies CASSLGTWTGDSPLHF.

In its sample, this clonotype was seen a few times. The chain employs TRBV6-1 and TRBJ2-7; perhaps TRBD1 as D (5 bases). This CDR3 contains 13 residues. The V end was cut by 7 bases, the J end by 4 bases, with 14 bases between. CDR1 and CDR2 (germline): MNHNS, SASEGT. The DNA for the CDR3 is TGTGCCAGCAACCAGGGTCAGCCTTACGAGCAGTACTTC. Protein sequence: CASNQGQPYEQYF.

The chain joins TRBV6-8 to TRBJ2-7; TRBD1 agrees at 10 bases. V trimming: 7 bases; J trimming: 7 bases; junction bases outside the gene matches: 7. Per the germline V gene, CDR1 is MNHGY and CDR2 is SAAAGT. This CDR3 is 13 amino acids long. The CDR3 region has the DNA TGTGCCAGCACCGGGACAGGGGAGTATGAGCAGTACTTC. Translation: CASTGTGEYEQYF.

A few counts support this clonotype. The chain carries TRBV7-6 and TRBJ1-1; 9 bases match TRBD1. J was trimmed by 1 base and V by 7 bases; bases with no gene match: 10. The V gene's germline CDR1 is SGHVS and CDR2 FNYEAQ. This CDR3 region has 16 residues. The CDR3 loop is CASTGAQGARNTEAFF. In DNA, the CDR3 is TGTGCCAGCACCGGTGCACAGGGGGCGCGGAACACTGAAGCTTTCTTT.

The chain carries TRBV20-1 and TRBJ2-7; tentative D call: TRBD2 (6 bases). This CDR3 region has 14 residues. V was trimmed by 0 bases and J by 3 bases, leaving 12 bases between them. The germline gives CDR1 DFQATT, CDR2 SNEGSKA (reference sequence). The DNA for the CDR3 is TGCAGTGCTAGAGATCGGAGGGGAGACTACGAGCAGTACTTC. It translates to CSARDRRGDYEQYF.

This clonotype was seen only a few times. This sequence joins TRBV28 and TRBJ2-7; D uncertain. The CDR3 loop spans 13 amino acids. Germline CDR1 reads MDHEN; CDR2 reads SYDVKM. V lost 7 bases to trimming and J lost 0 bases, with 10 bases between them. The DNA of the CDR3 is TGTGCCAGCAATCGCCTCGGCTCCTACGAGCAGTACTTC. Translating gives CASNRLGSYEQYF.

The chain uses TRBV19 and TRBJ2-1, with 11 bases aligning to TRBD2. CDR1 LNHDA and CDR2 SQIVND come from the germline V gene (reference sequence). The trim removed 10 bases at V and 9 bases at J, leaving 14 bases unmatched. This CDR3 has 15 amino acids. The CDR3 sequence: CATTLAGGPGGEQFF. In DNA, the CDR3 is TGTGCCACCACTTTAGCGGGAGGGCCTGGGGGTGAGCAGTTCTTC.

V gene TRBV4-2 combines with J gene TRBJ1-3; D is possibly TRBD1 (5 bases). The CDR3 loop spans 16 amino acids. The germline V gene encodes CDR1 LGHNA and CDR2 YNFKEQ. V was shortened by 0 bases and J by 3 bases, with 12 bases between the two germline ends. In nucleotides, the CDR3 is TGTGCCAGCAGCCAAGATTTGGCGACAGATGGAAACACCATATATTTT. Its protein product is CASSQDLATDGNTIYF.

The chain uses TRBV20-1 and TRBJ1-3, with TRBD1 matching over 7 bases. The CDR3 covers 17 residues. V trimming: 2 bases; J trimming: 0 bases; junction bases outside the gene matches: 10. Germline V lookup: CDR1 DFQATT, CDR2 SNEGSKA (reference sequence). This CDR3 reads CSARKIGQESSGNTIYF. The CDR3 DNA sequence: TGCAGTGCTAGAAAGATCGGACAGGAGAGCTCTGGAAACACCATATATTTT.

In this sample, this clonotype turned up a few times. The V and J genes are TRBV20-1 and TRBJ2-1; D remains ambiguous. V lost 3 bases and J lost 12, with 12 bases in between. Germline V lookup: CDR1 DFQATT, CDR2 SNEGSKA (reference sequence). The CDR3 has 11 residues. The CDR3 nucleotides are TGCAGTGCTAGCGACACCCCGTGGCAGTTCTTC. It specifies CSASDTPWQFF.

The J gene is TRBJ2-7, the V gene TRBV28; 7 bases are a match to TRBD1. Germline CDR1 is MDHEN and CDR2 is SYDVKM. The trim removed 10 bases at V and 9 bases at J, leaving 27 bases unmatched. CDR3 length: 17 residues. The CDR3 sequence is CATPKRSAGTELRGQYF. Here the CDR3 DNA reads TGTGCCACCCCAAAGAGGTCCGCCGGGACAGAGCTACGAGGGCAGTACTTC.

V usage is TRBV5-1 and J usage is TRBJ2-1; TRBD2 might be the D (5 bases). Germline loops: CDR1 SGHRS, CDR2 YFSETQ. V was clipped by 4 bases and J by 4 bases, with 18 bases between them. There are 16 residues in the CDR3. The CDR3 spells CASSPGPGSTYNEQFF. The CDR3 nucleotides read TGCGCCAGCAGCCCCGGCCCGGGGTCTACATACAATGAGCAGTTCTTC.

This chain connects TRBV4-1 to TRBJ1-1; no definite D call. V dropped 0 bases and J dropped 4 bases, with 12 bases sitting between them. Germline CDR1 and CDR2: MGHRA and YSYEKL. The CDR3 spans 15 residues. In nucleotides, the CDR3 is TGCGCCAGCAGCCAAGATTTTGGGCGACGCACTGAAGCTTTCTTT. Residues: CASSQDFGRRTEAFF.

This clonotype came up a few times. The chain uses TRBV4-1 and TRBJ2-1; a weak D match, TRBD2 (6 bases). Germline CDR1 and CDR2: MGHRA and YSYEKL. The CDR3 is 15 residues long. V was clipped by 4 bases and J by 8 bases, with 18 bases between them. The CDR3 reads CASSPLAAGEHEQFF. The CDR3 DNA reads as TGCGCCAGCAGCCCTTTAGCGGCAGGCGAACATGAGCAGTTCTTC.

The V call is TRBV18, the J call TRBJ2-5, with D maybe TRBD2 (6 bases). The CDR3 sequence is 16 residues long. Trimming took 3 bases from V and 0 from J, leaving 14 bases between them. CDR1 and CDR2 (germline): KGHSH, LQKENI. CDR3 in DNA: TGTGCCAGCTCACCTGAGACTGCGGGGCACCAAGAGACCCAGTACTTC. This translates into CASSPETAGHQETQYF.

The chain links TRBV20-1 to TRBJ2-2, with 7 bases lining up with TRBD2. CDR3 length: 15 residues. Trimming took 0 bases from V and 6 from J; bases not matched to a gene: 7. Per germline, CDR1 DFQATT and CDR2 SNEGSKA (reference sequence). As DNA, the CDR3 is TGCAGTGCTAGAGATCCCTTGGCGGGGGCCGGGGAGCTGTTTTTT. Residues: CSARDPLAGAGELFF.

At least ten counts were recorded for this clonotype. The J gene is TRBJ1-1, the V gene TRBV7-8, with 8 bases identical to TRBD1. Germline V gene sequence: CDR1 SGHVS, CDR2 FQNEAQ. The V segment lost 5 bases and the J segment 5 bases; nucleotides outside the gene matches: 4. This CDR3 is 13 amino acids long. In DNA, the CDR3 is TGTGCCAGCAGCAGACAGGGGCGGACTGAAGCTTTCTTT. Residues: CASSRQGRTEAFF. Full variable domain (missing parts from reference TRBV7-8 and TRBJ1-1): GAGVSQSPRYKVAKRGQDVALRCDPISGHVSLFWYQQALGQGPEFLTYFQNEAQLDKSGLPSDRFFAERPEGSVSTLKIQRTQQEDSAVYLCASSRQGRTEAFFGQGTRLTVV.

This clonotype was seen more than once but under ten times. The V and J genes are TRBV24-1 and TRBJ2-1; weak D call: TRBD2 (7 bases). Germline values: CDR1 KGHDR, CDR2 SFDVKD. The CDR3 is made up of 14 amino acids. Trimming shortened V by 9 bases and J by 5 bases, and 16 bases separated the two germline ends. The CDR3 region is CATARGGGDNEQFF. CDR3 DNA: TGTGCCACCGCAAGAGGAGGGGGGGACAATGAGCAGTTCTTC.

This clonotype was detected ten times or more. The chain employs TRBV7-2 and TRBJ2-1; D call uncertain. This CDR3 comprises 13 residues. Germline-derived CDR1 and CDR2 are SGHTA and FQGNSA. V gave up 5 bases and J gave up 9 bases, with 14 bases separating them. The CDR3 spells CASSQPPPGEQFF. CDR3 in DNA: TGTGCCAGCAGCCAACCCCCCCCCGGTGAGCAGTTCTTC.

The chain is built from TRBV7-6 and TRBJ2-1; tentative D call: TRBD2 (6 bases). The V and J ends lost 5 bases and 8 bases respectively, with 31 bases between them. The germline V gene encodes CDR1 SGHVS and CDR2 FNYEAQ. The CDR3 is made up of 19 amino acids. The CDR3 DNA sequence: TGTGCCAGCAGCCTCAGAGGGGACCGATACAATGGGGGGTCCGATGAGCAGTTCTTC. It yields the protein CASSLRGDRYNGGSDEQFF. Full variable domain (outside the CDR3, taken from reference TRBV7-6 and TRBJ2-1): GAGVSQSPRYKVTKRGQDVALRCDPISGHVSLYWYRQALGQGPEFLTYFNYEAQQDKSGLPNDRFSAERPEGSISTLTIQRTEQRDSAMYRCASSLRGDRYNGGSDEQFFGPGTRLTVL.

This clonotype was seen a few times. The chain joins TRBV11-2 to TRBJ2-6; no firm D call. Germline V gene data show CDR1 as SGHAT and CDR2 as FQNNGV. The CDR3 has 15 amino acids. Deletions cut 4 bases from V and 1 base from J, with 8 bases between. The CDR3 sequence is CASSSTASGANVLTF. CDR3 nucleotide sequence: TGTGCCAGCAGCTCCACAGCTTCTGGGGCCAACGTCCTGACTTTC.

The rearrangement links TRBV12-3 or TRBV12-4 to TRBJ2-1; the D call may be TRBD1 or TRBD2 (5 bases each). This CDR3 has 11 amino acids. Trimming stripped 7 bases from V and 9 bases from J, with 10 bases between. The CDR3 nucleotides are TGTGCCAGCACACTTGGGGGTGAGCAGTTCTTC. Residues: CASTLGGEQFF.

In its sample, this clonotype was seen a few times. The genes are TRBV28 and TRBJ2-5, with 7 positions matching TRBD2. Trimming took 5 bases from V and 2 from J; bases not matched to a gene: 8. Germline values: CDR1 MDHEN, CDR2 SYDVKM. The CDR3 is made up of 15 amino acids. CDR3 sequence reads: CASSRTREIQETQYF. The CDR3 bases are TGTGCCAGCAGTCGGACTAGGGAAATTCAAGAGACCCAGTACTTC.

The sample holds a few counts of this clonotype. The chain couples TRBV6-1 to TRBJ2-1, with a tentative D call TRBD2 (6 bases). This CDR3 region has 17 residues. Trimming pared 2 bases from V and 0 bases from J, leaving 14 bases between. CDR1 is MNHNS, CDR2 SASEGT, per germline. The CDR3 region has the DNA TGTGCCAGCAGTGAACGGGGGAGAAGGGTCTCCTACAATGAGCAGTTCTTC. Protein product: CASSERGRRVSYNEQFF.

The table lists this clonotype with many counts. J is TRBJ2-7 and V is TRBV7-8; D is unclear. CDR1 is SGHVS, CDR2 FQNEAQ, per germline. The CDR3 consists of 12 residues. V shed 1 base and J shed 6 bases, with 7 bases lying between them. CDR3 coding DNA: TGTGCCAGCAGCTTAGATCGTCTCGAGCAGTACTTC. Amino acid sequence: CASSLDRLEQYF.

The chain recombines TRBV20-1 with TRBJ1-5, with 7 bases that match TRBD1. V was pared by 6 bases and J by 0 bases, with 8 bases of the junction left unmatched. This CDR3 is 15 amino acids long. Germline CDR1 reads DFQATT; CDR2 reads SNEGSKA (reference sequence). Here the CDR3 DNA reads TGCAGTGCGTCCTCAGGGGGAAATAGCAATCAGCCCCAGCATTTT. Its translation is CSASSGGNSNQPQHF.

This clonotype was counted a few times. J is TRBJ2-5 and V is TRBV7-2, with D unclear. V was cut by 2 bases and J by 0 bases, with 7 bases left in between. The CDR3 runs to 14 residues. Germline CDR1 reads SGHTA; CDR2 reads FQGNSA. CDR3 in amino acids: CASSLFANQETQYF. DNA of the CDR3: TGTGCCAGCAGCTTATTTGCCAACCAAGAGACCCAGTACTTC.

This clonotype was observed many times. The V and J genes are TRBV7-2 and TRBJ1-4, with a weak D call TRBD1 (6 bases). This CDR3 is 15 amino acids long. The germline V gene has CDR1 SGHTA and CDR2 FQGNSA. V was trimmed by 5 bases and J by 4 bases, leaving 14 bases between them. CDR3 sequence (DNA): TGTGCCAGCAGCCACACCGACAGGAATAATGAAAAACTGTTTTTT. This gives the protein CASSHTDRNNEKLFF.